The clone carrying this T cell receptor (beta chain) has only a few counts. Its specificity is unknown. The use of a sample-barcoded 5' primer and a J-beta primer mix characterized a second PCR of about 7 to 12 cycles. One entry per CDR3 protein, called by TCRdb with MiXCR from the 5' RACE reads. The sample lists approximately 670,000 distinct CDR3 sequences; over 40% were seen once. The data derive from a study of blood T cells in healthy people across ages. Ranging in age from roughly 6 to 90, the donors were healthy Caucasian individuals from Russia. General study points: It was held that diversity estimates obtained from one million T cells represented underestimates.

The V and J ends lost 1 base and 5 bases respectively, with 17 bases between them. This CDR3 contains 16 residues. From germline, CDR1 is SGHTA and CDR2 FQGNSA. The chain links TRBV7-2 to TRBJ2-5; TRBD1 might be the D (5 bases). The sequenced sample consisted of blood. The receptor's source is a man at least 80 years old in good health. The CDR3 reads CASSLGSTGSWETQYF. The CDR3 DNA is TGTGCCAGCAGCTTAGGGTCCACAGGAAGTTGGGAGACCCAGTACTTC. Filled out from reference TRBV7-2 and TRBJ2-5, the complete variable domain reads GAGVSQSPSNKVTEKGKDVELRCDPISGHTALYWYRQSLGQGLEFLIYFQGNSAPDKSGLPSDRFSAERTGGSVSTLTIQRTQQEDSAVYLCASSLGSTGSWETQYFGPGTRLLVL.